The 29 T cell receptor beta chains below all came from one sample that was sequenced in a study of blood T cell repertoires in COVID-19. The table came from immunoSEQ multiplex PCR; TCRdb's copy has only in-frame clones and leaves some out. The table includes some 390,000 clones, around 90% detected once. What was sequenced was peripheral blood. The origin of the receptors is a human donor in a cohort sampled during active COVID-19.

This chain uses TRBV12-5 with TRBJ1-2, with D possibly being TRBD1 (5 bases). This CDR3 is 14 amino acids long. The ends were cut back, 0 bases at V and 5 bases at J, with 10 bases in the middle. Germline V gene data show CDR1 as LGHNT and CDR2 as FRNRAP. The CDR3 coding sequence is TGTGCTAGTGGTTTGGTAACAGGACCATATGGCTACACCTTC. It translates to CASGLVTGPYGYTF.

This chain joins TRBV29-1 and TRBJ1-5; 11 nucleotides align to TRBD1. Germline assignment: CDR1 SQVTM and CDR2 ANQGSEA. The CDR3 has 14 residues. Germline trimming cut 6 bases from V and 1 base from J; bases unmatched to any gene: 2. The CDR3 DNA follows: TGCAGCGTATGGGACAGGGGGAGCAATCAGCCCCAGCATTTT. Protein product: CSVWDRGSNQPQHF. Using reference TRBV29-1 and TRBJ1-5 for the parts outside the CDR3, the full variable domain is SAVISQKPSRDICQRGTSLTIQCQVDSQVTMMFWYRQQPGQSLTLIATANQGSEATYESGFVIDKFPISRPNLTFSTLTVSNMSPEDSSIYLCSVWDRGSNQPQHFGDGTRLSIL.

V gene TRBV19 combines with J gene TRBJ2-1; D may be TRBD1 (6 bases). The CDR3 loop spans 15 amino acids. Trimming left V 4 bases short and J 6 bases short, with 16 bases between. Looked up from germline, CDR1 is LNHDA and CDR2 is SQIVND (reference sequence). The CDR3 DNA is TGTGCCAGTAGTACGGACAGCCAGGACGTCAATGAGCAGTTCTTC. Amino acids: CASSTDSQDVNEQFF.

V usage is TRBV2 and J usage is TRBJ1-3; D is undetermined. This CDR3 is 11 amino acids long. Germline CDR1 and CDR2: SNHLY and FYNNEI. Trimming cost V 3 bases and J 7 bases, with 4 bases left between them. CDR3 nucleotides: TGTGCCAGCAGTGAGGGCAACACCATATATTTT. Translating it yields CASSEGNTIYF.

The J gene is TRBJ2-5, the V gene TRBV19; 8 bases agree with TRBD1. Germline loops: CDR1 LNHDA, CDR2 SQIVND (reference sequence). The V gene end was trimmed by 5 bases and the J gene end by 5 bases; junction bases not matched to a gene: 10. The CDR3 has 15 amino acids. CDR3 protein: CASSSRTGLSETQYF. CDR3 in DNA: TGTGCCAGTAGTTCACGGACAGGGCTTTCGGAGACCCAGTACTTC.

The V and J genes are TRBV5-1 and TRBJ1-1; no clear D gene. Germline V CDR1 and CDR2: SGHRS, YFSETQ. The CDR3 consists of 13 residues. The germline V and J ends were trimmed by 0 bases and 6 bases, with 9 bases remaining between them. The CDR3 loop reads CASSLGLFAEAFF. CDR3 in DNA: TGCGCCAGCAGCTTGGGTTTGTTCGCTGAAGCTTTCTTT.

The rearrangement joins TRBV5-1 to TRBJ2-6; D remains unclear. Trimming stripped 3 bases from V and 2 bases from J, with 6 bases between. CDR3 length equals 14 residues. CDR1 and CDR2 (germline): SGHRS, YFSETQ. CDR3 region: CASSSSAGANVLTF. In DNA form, the CDR3 reads TGCGCCAGCAGCTCGTCCGCTGGGGCCAACGTCCTGACTTTC.

This chain uses TRBV3-1 (or the pseudogene TRBV3-2) with TRBJ2-3, with a tentative D call TRBD2 (6 bases). Between the trimmed V and J ends, which lost 4 bases and 8 bases, there was a span of 10 bases. The CDR3 is 12 amino acids. Germline lookup yields CDR1 LGHDT and CDR2 YNNKEL (reference sequence). CDR3 in amino acids: CASSPGGGTQYF. The CDR3 nucleotides are TGTGCCAGCAGCCCCGGGGGAGGTACGCAGTATTTT.

The chain couples TRBV6-1 to TRBJ2-5, with D hard to call. The CDR3 spans 11 residues. The V end was cut by 2 bases, the J end by 5 bases, with 3 bases between. Germline CDR1 and CDR2: MNHNS and SASEGT. This CDR3 is CASSELETQYF. The CDR3 coding sequence is TGTGCCAGCAGTGAACTTGAGACCCAGTACTTC.

The V call is TRBV2, the J call TRBJ2-1; D not certain. Trimming cost V 9 bases and J 10 bases, with 19 bases left between them. Germline V gene data show CDR1 as SNHLY and CDR2 as FYNNEI. This CDR3 is built from 13 residues. CDR3 residues: CASQEPPDEEQFF. The DNA of the CDR3 is TGTGCCAGTCAGGAACCCCCTGATGAGGAGCAGTTCTTC.

This clone came up many times. This chain joins TRBV5-1 and TRBJ2-2; unclear D gene. V was pared by 0 bases and J by 5 bases, with 8 bases between. There are 14 residues in the CDR3. Germline assignment: CDR1 SGHRS and CDR2 YFSETQ. The CDR3 protein is CASSLGAPTGELFF. The DNA of the CDR3 is TGCGCCAGCAGCTTGGGGGCCCCGACCGGGGAGCTGTTTTTT.

The chain recombines TRBV14 with TRBJ2-1; 8 bases line up with TRBD2. The CDR3 sequence is 14 residues long. J was trimmed by 7 bases and V by 4 bases; bases with no gene match: 6. CDR1 and CDR2 from the germline V gene are SGHDN and FVKESK. The CDR3 coding sequence is TGTGCCAGCAGCCCCCGACTAGCGAGGAATGAGCAGTTCTTC. This codes for CASSPRLARNEQFF. Full variable domain (missing parts from reference TRBV14 and TRBJ2-1): EAGVTQFPSHSVIEKGQTVTLRCDPISGHDNLYWYRRVMGKEIKFLLHFVKESKQDESGMPNNRFLAERTGGTYSTLKVQPAELEDSGVYFCASSPRLARNEQFFGPGTRLTVL.

The V call is TRBV7-3, the J call TRBJ2-2, with 9 bases matching TRBD2. This CDR3 contains 16 residues. The germline gives CDR1 SGHTA, CDR2 FQGTGA. V dropped 5 bases and J dropped 1; count of bases not matched to a gene: 5. CDR3 loop: CASSAATSGNTGELFF. CDR3 in DNA: TGTGCCAGCAGCGCGGCGACTAGCGGGAACACCGGGGAGCTGTTTTTT.

This clone was found a few times. The chain joins TRBV5-1 to TRBJ1-1, with D perhaps matching TRBD1 (5 bases). The germline gives CDR1 SGHRS, CDR2 YFSETQ. The CDR3 sequence is 16 residues long. V dropped 2 bases and J dropped 1 base, with 15 bases sitting between them. DNA for the CDR3: TGCGCCAGCAGCTTCTTCCTGGGGGAGGCGAACACTGAAGCTTTCTTT. It is translated as CASSFFLGEANTEAFF.

The rearrangement links TRBV6-5 to TRBJ2-7; 9 bases match TRBD1. The CDR3 has 13 amino acids. Germline-derived CDR1 and CDR2 are MNHEY and SVGAGI. The V gene end was trimmed by 4 bases and the J gene end by 5 bases; junction bases not matched to a gene: 3. The CDR3 region is CASSLRTGDEQYF. The CDR3 DNA sequence: TGTGCCAGCAGTTTACGGACAGGGGACGAGCAGTACTTC.

The rearrangement joins TRBV10-3 to TRBJ1-5; D not certain. The germline gives CDR1 ENHRY, CDR2 SYGVKD. This CDR3 is built from 12 residues. With 0 bases removed from V and 10 bases from J, the gap between germline ends came to 7 bases. The CDR3 spells CAISESRRPQHF. The CDR3 DNA is TGTGCCATCAGTGAGTCTAGGAGACCCCAGCATTTT.

The J gene is TRBJ2-7, the V gene TRBV7-9, with D tentatively TRBD1 (5 bases). The V gene's germline CDR1 is SEHNR and CDR2 FQNEAQ (reference sequence). Trimming took off 2 bases at V and 5 bases at J, with 7 bases between the two ends. The CDR3 totals 12 residues. CDR3 nucleotides: TGTGCCAGCAGCTTATCCAGGGACGAGCAGTACTTC. Protein product: CASSLSRDEQYF.

This clone is a singleton in its sample. V and J are TRBV4-1 and TRBJ2-1; 9 bases fit TRBD1. The V segment lost 2 bases and the J segment 3 bases; nucleotides outside the gene matches: 8. The V gene's germline CDR1 is MGHRA and CDR2 YSYEKL. The CDR3 length is 17 residues. CDR3 nucleotides: TGCGCCAGCAGCCAAAACCTCCGGGACAGGGTCTACAATGAGCAGTTCTTC. As protein: CASSQNLRDRVYNEQFF.

The chain combines TRBV7-9 with TRBJ2-7, with D perhaps matching TRBD1 (5 bases). Per the germline V gene, CDR1 is SEHNR and CDR2 is FQNEAQ (reference sequence). Trimming removed 1 base from V and 5 bases from J, with 9 bases in between. CDR3 length: 13 amino acids. The CDR3 nucleotides are TGTGCCAGCAGCTTAGAGGGGATCAACGAGCAGTACTTC. Protein: CASSLEGINEQYF. Drawing the rest from reference TRBV7-9 and TRBJ2-7, the complete variable domain is DTGVSQNPRHKITKRGQNVTFRCDPISEHNRLYWYRQTLGQGPEFLTYFQNEAQLEKSRLLSDRFSAERPKGSFSTLEIQRTEQGDSAMYLCASSLEGINEQYFGPGTRLTVT.

J is TRBJ1-6 and V is TRBV5-1; 9 positions match TRBD1. Germline V gene lookup returns CDR1 SGHRS and CDR2 YFSETQ. The V gene end was trimmed by 0 bases and the J gene end by 5 bases; junction bases not matched to a gene: 9. The CDR3 extends over 18 amino acids. The CDR3: CASSLDPGQGQDNSPLHF. The CDR3 coding sequence is TGCGCCAGCAGCTTGGACCCGGGACAGGGCCAAGATAATTCACCCCTCCACTTT. The whole variable domain, remainder taken from reference TRBV5-1 and TRBJ1-6, is KAGVTQTPRYLIKTRGQQVTLSCSPISGHRSVSWYQQTPGQGLQFLFEYFSETQRNKGNFPGRFSGRQFSNSRSEMNVSTLELGDSALYLCASSLDPGQGQDNSPLHFGNGTRLTVT.

The chain carries TRBV3-1 (or the pseudogene TRBV3-2) and TRBJ2-5; 9 bases align to TRBD1. CDR1 LGHDT and CDR2 YNNKEL come from the germline V gene (reference sequence). There are 15 residues in the CDR3. V lost 4 bases and J lost 2; bases outside the gene matches: 5. The CDR3 nucleotides are TGTGCCAGCAGCCGCGCGGACAGGGGACAAGAGACCCAGTACTTC. Translation gives CASSRADRGQETQYF.

This clone was observed once. The V and J genes are TRBV5-4 and TRBJ1-2; 8 bases fit TRBD1. The CDR3 covers 14 residues. Germline CDR1 SGHNT, CDR2 YYREEE (reference sequence). With V trimmed by 4 bases and J by 4 bases, 6 bases remained unmatched. The DNA for the CDR3 is TGTGCCAGCAGCGCGGACAGGGAAGCCTATGGCTACACCTTC. This encodes CASSADREAYGYTF.

The chain couples TRBV29-1 to TRBJ2-6, with a tentative D call TRBD1 (5 bases). The CDR3 is made up of 15 amino acids. Between the trimmed V and J ends, which lost 2 bases and 1 base, there was a span of 9 bases. CDR1 and CDR2 from the germline V gene are SQVTM and ANQGSEA. This chain's CDR3 is CSVEKGDSGANVLTF. CDR3 nucleotide sequence: TGCAGCGTTGAAAAAGGGGATTCTGGGGCCAACGTCCTGACTTTC.

A note on this clone: One end of the junction does not line up with germline, which may come from a read error. The rearrangement uses TRBV28 and TRBJ2-3, with a tentative D call TRBD2 (6 bases). The CDR3 is 19 residues long. Looked up from germline, CDR1 is MDHEN and CDR2 is SYDVKM. The CDR3: CASSLWWSRRGAGADTQYF. The CDR3 DNA sequence: TGTGCCAGCAGTCTATGGTGGTCCAGGAGGGGAGCGGGCGCAGATACGCAGTATTTT.

This clone occurred a few times. This rearrangement joins TRBV5-4 to TRBJ2-3, with 7 bases fitting TRBD2. V was pared by 3 bases and J by 3 bases, with 7 bases of the junction left unmatched. In germline, CDR1 is SGHNT, CDR2 YYREEE (reference sequence). The CDR3 totals 15 residues. CDR3 in DNA: TGTGCCAGCAGCTGGGAGGGCGGGGGTACAGATACGCAGTATTTT. Translated: CASSWEGGGTDTQYF. The complete variable domain, with remaining parts taken from reference TRBV5-4 and TRBJ2-3, reads ETGVTQSPTHLIKTRGQQVTLRCSSQSGHNTVSWYQQALGQGPQFIFQYYREEENGRGNFPPRFSGLQFPNYSSELNVNALELDDSALYLCASSWEGGGTDTQYFGPGTRLTVL.

V usage is TRBV10-3 and J usage is TRBJ1-1, with 9 bases that match TRBD1. V lost 0 bases and J lost 11; bases outside the gene matches: 19. Germline CDR1 reads ENHRY; CDR2 reads SYGVKD. The CDR3 spans 18 residues. CDR3 DNA: TGTGCCATCAGTGAGTCCAGTGATGCGGGACAGGGCCTACCAAGGGCTTTCTTT. Protein: CAISESSDAGQGLPRAFF.

The chain links TRBV19 to TRBJ1-5, with D maybe TRBD1 (6 bases). CDR3 length equals 14 residues. Trimming took 5 bases from V and 8 from J, leaving 16 bases between them. Germline CDR1 and CDR2: LNHDA and SQIVND (reference sequence). The CDR3 DNA follows: TGTGCCAGTAGTGCCCAACCGACAGGTGAGCCCCAGCATTTT. It encodes CASSAQPTGEPQHF.

This chain uses TRBV24-1 with TRBJ2-5; 9 nucleotides line up with TRBD2. Unmatched junction bases numbered 2, after V lost 1 base and J lost 0 bases. CDR3 length: 16 amino acids. From germline, CDR1 is KGHDR and CDR2 SFDVKD. This chain's CDR3 is CATSDLSGRYQETQYF. The CDR3 DNA reads as TGTGCCACCAGTGATTTAAGCGGGAGGTACCAAGAGACCCAGTACTTC.

The rearrangement uses TRBV28 and TRBJ1-5; D gene uncertain. The CDR3 extends over 14 amino acids. V was trimmed by 4 bases and J by 1 base, leaving 8 bases between them. The germline gives CDR1 MDHEN, CDR2 SYDVKM. The CDR3 DNA reads as TGTGCCAGCAGTTGGAGGGTGAGCAATCAGCCCCAGCATTTT. Protein: CASSWRVSNQPQHF.